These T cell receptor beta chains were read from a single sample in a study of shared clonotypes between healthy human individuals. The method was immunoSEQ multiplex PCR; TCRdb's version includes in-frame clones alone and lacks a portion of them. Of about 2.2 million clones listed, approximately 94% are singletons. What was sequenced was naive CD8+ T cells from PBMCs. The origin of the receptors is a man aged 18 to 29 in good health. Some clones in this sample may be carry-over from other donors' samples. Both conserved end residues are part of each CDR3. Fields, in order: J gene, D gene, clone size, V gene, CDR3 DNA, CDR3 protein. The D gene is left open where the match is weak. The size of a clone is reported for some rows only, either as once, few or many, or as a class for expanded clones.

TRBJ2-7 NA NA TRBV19 TGTGCCAGTAGTATAGGAGGCAGATACTACGAGCAGTACTTC CASSIGGRYYEQYF
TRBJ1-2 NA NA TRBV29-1 TGCAGCGTTGAATTGACCCTATCATCAGAAGGAGGGTACAAGGGCTACACCTTC CSVELTLSSEGGYKGYTF
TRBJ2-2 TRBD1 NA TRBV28 TGTGCCACGACAGGGGTCGGCACCGGGGAGCTGTTTTTT CATTGVGTGELFF
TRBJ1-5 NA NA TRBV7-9 TGTGCCAGCACCCCCTTACGTGATCAGCCCCAGCATTTT CASTPLRDQPQHF
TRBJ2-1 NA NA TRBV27 TGTGCCAGCAGTTTCCTTGACCTCAATGAGCAGTTCTTC CASSFLDLNEQFF
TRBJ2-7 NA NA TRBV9 TGTGCCAGCAGCCGGGCAGGGCAAAACGAGCAGTACTTC CASSRAGQNEQYF
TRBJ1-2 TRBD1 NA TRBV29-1 TGCAGCGGCAGGATTCCGGGACAGGGGTTTGGTGACTACACCTTC CSGRIPGQGFGDYTF
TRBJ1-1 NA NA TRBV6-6 TGTGCCAGCAGTTACGGGGCTGGGAACACTGAAGCTTTCTTT CASSYGAGNTEAFF
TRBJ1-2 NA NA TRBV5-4 TGTGCCAGCAGCTTGGGAGTCGAAGGCTACACCTTC CASSLGVEGYTF
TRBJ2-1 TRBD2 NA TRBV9 TGTGCCAGCAGCGTAGGTCCGGGAGGCTACAATGAGCAGTTCTTC CASSVGPGGYNEQFF
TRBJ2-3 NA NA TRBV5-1 TGCGCCAGCAGCTCCTTGGGGCTACCCATCACAGATACGCAGTATTTT CASSSLGLPITDTQYF
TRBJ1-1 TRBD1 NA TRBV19 TGTGCCAGTAGGGATCCGGGCGCCGGGACAGGGTTGCAAGCTTTCTTT CASRDPGAGTGLQAFF
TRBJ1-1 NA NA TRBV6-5 TGTGCCAGCAGGCCCGGGGGGGGGAACACTGAAGCTTTCTTT CASRPGGGNTEAFF
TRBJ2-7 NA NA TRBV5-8 TGTGCCAGCCCAAAACTAGGGGCGGGACCACTCTACGAGCAGTACTTC CASPKLGAGPLYEQYF
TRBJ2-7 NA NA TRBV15 TGTGCCACCAGCAGGGCGAACAGGGCCGAGCAGTACTTC CATSRANRAEQYF
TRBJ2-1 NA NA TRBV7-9 TGTGCCAGCAGCTCCCGCACTCAGGGACGGACGGATGAGCAGTTCTTC CASSSRTQGRTDEQFF
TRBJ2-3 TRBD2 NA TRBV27 TGTGCCAGCAGTTCTAAGACTAGCGGGTGGGGCACAGATACGCAGTATTTT CASSSKTSGWGTDTQYF
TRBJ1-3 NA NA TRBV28 TGTGCCAGCAGTTCCCCCTCACAGGGTGGAAACACCATATATTTT CASSSPSQGGNTIYF
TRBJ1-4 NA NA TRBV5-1 TGCGCCAGCACCCCGTGGACAGCTCTAATCCGAGGTAATGAAAAACTGTTTTTT CASTPWTALIRGNEKLFF
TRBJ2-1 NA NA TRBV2 TGTGCCAGCAGTGCCGCGCCAAGCTCCTACAATGAGCAGTTCTTC CASSAAPSSYNEQFF
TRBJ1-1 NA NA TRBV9 TGTGCCAGCAGCCTAGGGGGAACGGGCACTGAAGCTTTCTTT CASSLGGTGTEAFF
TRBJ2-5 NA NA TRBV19 TGTGCCAGTAGTATAGGTGGTCTCCGGGGAGAGACCCAGTACTTC CASSIGGLRGETQYF
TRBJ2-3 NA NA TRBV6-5 TGTGCCAGCAGTTACGCTGAAGGCGATACGCAGTATTTT CASSYAEGDTQYF
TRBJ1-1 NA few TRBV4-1 TGCGCCAGCAGCCTCTTTCGAGACACTGAAGCTTTCTTT CASSLFRDTEAFF
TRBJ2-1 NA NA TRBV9 TGTGCCAGCAGCGTAGGACTTAACGAGCAGTTCTTC CASSVGLNEQFF
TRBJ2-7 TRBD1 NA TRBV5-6 TGTGCCAGCAGCTTGAGTTTTCGGGACAGGAGCTCCTACGAGCAGTACTTC CASSLSFRDRSSYEQYF
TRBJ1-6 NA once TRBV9 TGTGCCAGCAGCGTGTCGACAGGAAGGAATGGTTCACCCCTCCACTTT CASSVSTGRNGSPLHF
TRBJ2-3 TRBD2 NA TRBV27 TGTGCCAGCAGTTTAAGGGAGGGTCCTATTCCCACAGATACGCAGTATTTT CASSLREGPIPTDTQYF
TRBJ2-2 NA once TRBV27 TGTGCCAGCAGTTTAGGGGGGTACGCCGGGGAGCTGTTTTTT CASSLGGYAGELFF
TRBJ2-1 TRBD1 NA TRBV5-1 TGCGCCAGCAGCTCGGGACAGGGAAATGAGCAGTTCTTC CASSSGQGNEQFF
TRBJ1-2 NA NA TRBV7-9 TGTGCCAGCAGCTTCGGCCCATACTATGGCTACACCTTC CASSFGPYYGYTF
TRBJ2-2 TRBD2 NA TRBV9 TGTGCCAGCAGCGCCGCCCCTGTAGCGGGAGGCCCCACCGGGGAGCTGTTTTTT CASSAAPVAGGPTGELFF